Reported below is one T cell receptor beta chain. This sample is part of a study of control samples from healthy donors and cancer patients. Sequencing was performed with immunoSEQ multiplex PCR; in TCRdb, only in-frame clones are kept and a portion is missing. This sample yields 130,000 or so clones, of which roughly 91% are seen a single time; around 6.9% belongs to the top ten. Trimming removed 5 bases at V and 0 bases at J, with 6 bases between. This CDR3 is 13 amino acids long. Germline V gene sequence: CDR1 MNHEY, CDR2 SMNVEV (reference sequence). The rearrangement uses TRBV27 and TRBJ2-3; no clear D. Sequencing was carried out using PBMCs. The TCR comes from a man aged 45-65 years with head and neck cancer. CDR3 DNA: TGTGCCAGCAGTACACATAGCACAGATACGCAGTATTTT. This codes for CASSTHSTDTQYF.